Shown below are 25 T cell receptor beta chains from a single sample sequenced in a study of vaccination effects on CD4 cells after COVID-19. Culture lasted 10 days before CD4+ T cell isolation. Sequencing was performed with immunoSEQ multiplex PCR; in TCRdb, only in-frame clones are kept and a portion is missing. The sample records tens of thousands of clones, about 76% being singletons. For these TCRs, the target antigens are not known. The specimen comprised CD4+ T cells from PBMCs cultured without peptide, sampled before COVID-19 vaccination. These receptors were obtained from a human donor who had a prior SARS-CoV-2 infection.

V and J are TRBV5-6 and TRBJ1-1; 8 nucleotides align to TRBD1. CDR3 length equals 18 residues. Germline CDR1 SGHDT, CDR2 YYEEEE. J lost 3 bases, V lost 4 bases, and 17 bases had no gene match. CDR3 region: CASSTLHRGSLRDTEAFF. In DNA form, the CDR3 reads TGTGCCAGCAGCACACTTCACAGGGGGTCCCTCCGGGACACTGAAGCTTTCTTT.

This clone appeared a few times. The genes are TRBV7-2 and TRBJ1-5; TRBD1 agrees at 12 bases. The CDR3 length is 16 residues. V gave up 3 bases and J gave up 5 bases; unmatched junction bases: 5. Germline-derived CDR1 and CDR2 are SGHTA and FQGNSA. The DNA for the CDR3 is TGTGCCAGCAGCTTTACTGGGACAGGGGGCTATCAGCCCCAGCATTTT. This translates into CASSFTGTGGYQPQHF. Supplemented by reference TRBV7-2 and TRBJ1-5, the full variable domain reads GAGVSQSPSNKVTEKGKDVELRCDPISGHTALYWYRQSLGQGLEFLIYFQGNSAPDKSGLPSDRFSAERTGGSVSTLTIQRTQQEDSAVYLCASSFTGTGGYQPQHFGDGTRLSIL.

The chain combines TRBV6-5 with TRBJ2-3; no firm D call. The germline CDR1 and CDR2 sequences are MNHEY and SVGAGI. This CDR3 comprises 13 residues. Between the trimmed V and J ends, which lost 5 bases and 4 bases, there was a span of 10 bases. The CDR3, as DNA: TGTGCCAGCAGTCCGTGGGCCCCAGATACGCAGTATTTT. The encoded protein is CASSPWAPDTQYF.

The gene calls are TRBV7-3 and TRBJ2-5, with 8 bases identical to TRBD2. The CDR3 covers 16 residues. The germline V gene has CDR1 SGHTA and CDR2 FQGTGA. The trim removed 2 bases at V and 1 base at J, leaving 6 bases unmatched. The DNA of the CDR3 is TGTGCCAGCAGCTTAGGGGTAGCGGGGAGCCAAGAGACCCAGTACTTC. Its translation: CASSLGVAGSQETQYF. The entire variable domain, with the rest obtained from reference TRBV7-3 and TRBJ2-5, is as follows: GAGVSQTPSNKVTEKGKYVELRCDPISGHTALYWYRQSLGQGPEFLIYFQGTGAADDSGLPNDRFFAVRPEGSVSTLKIQRTERGDSAVYLCASSLGVAGSQETQYFGPGTRLLVL.

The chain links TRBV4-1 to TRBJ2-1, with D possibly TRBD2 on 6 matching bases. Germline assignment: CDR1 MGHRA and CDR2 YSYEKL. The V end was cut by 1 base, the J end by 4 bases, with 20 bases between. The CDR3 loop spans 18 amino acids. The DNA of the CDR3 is TGCGCCAGCAGCCAAGGCATCCGATTTGGGCGGGGTTACAATGAGCAGTTCTTC. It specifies CASSQGIRFGRGYNEQFF.

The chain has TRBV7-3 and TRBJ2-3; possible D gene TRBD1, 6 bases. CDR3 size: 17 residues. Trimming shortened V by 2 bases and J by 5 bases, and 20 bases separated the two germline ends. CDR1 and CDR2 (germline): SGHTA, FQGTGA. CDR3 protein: CASSLGHGQFGEDTQYF. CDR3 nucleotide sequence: TGTGCCAGCAGCTTAGGGCACGGACAGTTTGGCGAAGATACGCAGTATTTT.

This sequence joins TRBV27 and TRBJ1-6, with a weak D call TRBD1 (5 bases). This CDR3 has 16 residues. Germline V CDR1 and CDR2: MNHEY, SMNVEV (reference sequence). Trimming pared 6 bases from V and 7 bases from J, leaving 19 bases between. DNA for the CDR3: TGTGCCAGCAGCCGGTCGTCGGCAGGGAACAATTCACCCCTCCACTTT. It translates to CASSRSSAGNNSPLHF.

The DNA for the CDR3 is TGTGCCTGGAGTGCCCCGACAGGGGGCTTCTCAGATACGCAGTATTTT. This encodes CAWSAPTGGFSDTQYF. This chain links TRBV30 with TRBJ2-3; TRBD1 agrees at 10 bases. The J segment lost 4 bases and the V segment lost 1 base, leaving 8 bases of the junction unmatched. The CDR3 runs to 16 residues. Germline assignment: CDR1 GTSNPN and CDR2 SVGIG (reference sequence). Looking up the rest from reference TRBV30 and TRBJ2-3 gives the full variable domain: SQTIHQWPATLVQPVGSPLSLECTVEGTSNPNLYWYRQAAGRGLQLLFYSVGIGQISSEVPQNLSASRPQDRQFILSSKKLLLSDSGFYLCAWSAPTGGFSDTQYFGPGTRLTVL.

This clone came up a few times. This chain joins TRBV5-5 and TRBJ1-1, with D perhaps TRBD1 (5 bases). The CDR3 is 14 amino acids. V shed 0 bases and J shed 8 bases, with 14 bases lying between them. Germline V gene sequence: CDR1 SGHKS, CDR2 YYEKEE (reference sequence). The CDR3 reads CASSLVGAGREAFF. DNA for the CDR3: TGTGCCAGCAGCTTGGTCGGGGCGGGCAGAGAAGCTTTCTTT. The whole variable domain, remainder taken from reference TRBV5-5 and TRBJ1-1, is DAGVTQSPTHLIKTRGQQVTLRCSPISGHKSVSWYQQVLGQGPQFIFQYYEKEERGRGNFPDRFSARQFPNYSSELNVNALLLGDSALYLCASSLVGAGREAFFGQGTRLTVV.

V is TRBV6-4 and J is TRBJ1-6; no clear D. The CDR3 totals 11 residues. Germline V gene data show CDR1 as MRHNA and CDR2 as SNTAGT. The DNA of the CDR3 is TGTCGTAGGGTCTATAATTCACCCCTCCACTTT. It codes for CRRVYNSPLHF.

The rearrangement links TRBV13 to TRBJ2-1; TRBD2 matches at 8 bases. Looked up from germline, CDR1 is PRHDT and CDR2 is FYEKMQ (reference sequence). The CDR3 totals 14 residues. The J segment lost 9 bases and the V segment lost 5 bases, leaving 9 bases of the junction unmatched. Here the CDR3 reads CASSGTGGQGEQFF. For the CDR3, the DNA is TGTGCCAGCAGCGGGACGGGAGGGCAAGGTGAGCAGTTCTTC.

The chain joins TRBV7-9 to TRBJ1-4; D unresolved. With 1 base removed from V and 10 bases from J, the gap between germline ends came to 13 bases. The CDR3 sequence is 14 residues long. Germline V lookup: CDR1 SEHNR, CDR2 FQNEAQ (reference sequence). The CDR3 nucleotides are TGTGCCAGCAGCTTAGAAGCCGCCTTTGGAAAACTGTTTTTT. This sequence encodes CASSLEAAFGKLFF.

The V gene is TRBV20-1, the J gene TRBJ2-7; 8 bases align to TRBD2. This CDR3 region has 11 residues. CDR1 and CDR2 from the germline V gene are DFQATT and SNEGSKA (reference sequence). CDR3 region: CSAAGGYEQYF. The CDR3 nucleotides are TGCAGCGCGGCGGGGGGCTACGAGCAGTACTTC.

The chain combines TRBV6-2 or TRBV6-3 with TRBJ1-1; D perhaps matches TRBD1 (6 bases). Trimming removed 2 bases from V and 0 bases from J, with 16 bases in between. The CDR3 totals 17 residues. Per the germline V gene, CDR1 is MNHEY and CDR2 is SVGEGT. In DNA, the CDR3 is TGTGCCAGCAGTTACAGGGGGGGCATCCGGGTGAACACTGAAGCTTTCTTT. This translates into CASSYRGGIRVNTEAFF.

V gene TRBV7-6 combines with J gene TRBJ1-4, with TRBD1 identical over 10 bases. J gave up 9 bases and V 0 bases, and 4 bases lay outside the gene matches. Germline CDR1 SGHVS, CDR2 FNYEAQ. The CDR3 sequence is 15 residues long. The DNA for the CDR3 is TGTGCCAGCAGCTTAGCGGGACAGGGGTGGAAAAAACTGTTTTTT. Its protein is CASSLAGQGWKKLFF.

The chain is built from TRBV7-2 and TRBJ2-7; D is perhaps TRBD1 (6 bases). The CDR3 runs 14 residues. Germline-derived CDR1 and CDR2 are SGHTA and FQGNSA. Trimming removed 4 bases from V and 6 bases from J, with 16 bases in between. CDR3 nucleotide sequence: TGTGCCAGCAGCTCACAGGGTCGGGCAGTCGAGCAGTACTTC. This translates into CASSSQGRAVEQYF.

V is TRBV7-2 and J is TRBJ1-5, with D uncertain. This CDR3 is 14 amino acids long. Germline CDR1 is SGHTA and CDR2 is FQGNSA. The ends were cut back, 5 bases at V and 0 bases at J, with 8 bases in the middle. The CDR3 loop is CASSQTTSNQPQHF. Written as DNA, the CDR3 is TGTGCCAGCAGCCAGACAACTAGCAATCAGCCCCAGCATTTT. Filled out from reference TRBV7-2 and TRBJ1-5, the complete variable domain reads GAGVSQSPSNKVTEKGKDVELRCDPISGHTALYWYRQSLGQGLEFLIYFQGNSAPDKSGLPSDRFSAERTGGSVSTLTIQRTQQEDSAVYLCASSQTTSNQPQHFGDGTRLSIL.

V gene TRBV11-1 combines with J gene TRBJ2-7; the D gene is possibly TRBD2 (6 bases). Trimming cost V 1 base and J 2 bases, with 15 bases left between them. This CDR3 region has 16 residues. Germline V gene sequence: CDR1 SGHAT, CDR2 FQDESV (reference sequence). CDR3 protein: CASSLDLGTPPYEQYF. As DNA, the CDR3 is TGTGCCAGCAGCTTAGATCTGGGGACTCCTCCCTACGAGCAGTACTTC.

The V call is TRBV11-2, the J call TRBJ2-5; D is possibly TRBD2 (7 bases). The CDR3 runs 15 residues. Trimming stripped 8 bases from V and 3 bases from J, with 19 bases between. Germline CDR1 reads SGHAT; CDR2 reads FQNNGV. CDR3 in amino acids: CASLLDEGGEETQYF. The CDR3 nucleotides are TGTGCCAGCCTCTTAGATGAGGGGGGGGAAGAGACCCAGTACTTC.

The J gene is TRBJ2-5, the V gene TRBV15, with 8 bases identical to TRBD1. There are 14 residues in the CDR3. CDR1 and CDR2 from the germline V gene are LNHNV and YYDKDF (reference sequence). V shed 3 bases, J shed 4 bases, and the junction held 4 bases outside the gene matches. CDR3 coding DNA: TGTGCCACCAGCAGGGACAGGGAGATAGAGACCCAGTACTTC. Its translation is CATSRDREIETQYF.

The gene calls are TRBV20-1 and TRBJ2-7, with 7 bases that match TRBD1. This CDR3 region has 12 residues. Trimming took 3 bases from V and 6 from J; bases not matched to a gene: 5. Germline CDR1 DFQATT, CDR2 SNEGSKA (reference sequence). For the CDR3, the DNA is TGCAGTGCTAGTACAGGGGTCGGCGAGCAGTACTTC. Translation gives CSASTGVGEQYF.

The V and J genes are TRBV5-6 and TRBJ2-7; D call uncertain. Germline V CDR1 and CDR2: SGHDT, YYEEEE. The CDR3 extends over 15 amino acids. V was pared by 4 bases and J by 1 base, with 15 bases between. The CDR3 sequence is CASSPRWALSYEQYF. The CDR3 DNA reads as TGTGCCAGCAGCCCGAGATGGGCGCTATCCTACGAGCAGTACTTC.

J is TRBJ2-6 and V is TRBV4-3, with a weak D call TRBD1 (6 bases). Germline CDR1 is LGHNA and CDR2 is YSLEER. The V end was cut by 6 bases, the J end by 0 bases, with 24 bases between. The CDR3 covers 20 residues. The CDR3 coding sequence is TGCGCCAGCAGTTCCATCTTCCTGGGCAGGGGTGGCTCTGGGGCCAACGTCCTGACTTTC. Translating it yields CASSSIFLGRGGSGANVLTF.

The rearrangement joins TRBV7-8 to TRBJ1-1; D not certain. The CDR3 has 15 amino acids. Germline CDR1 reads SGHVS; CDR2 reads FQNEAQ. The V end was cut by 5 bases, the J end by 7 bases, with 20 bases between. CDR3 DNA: TGTGCCAGCAGCGGAGACCTTCGAGGCTGGCTTGAAGCTTTCTTT. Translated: CASSGDLRGWLEAFF.

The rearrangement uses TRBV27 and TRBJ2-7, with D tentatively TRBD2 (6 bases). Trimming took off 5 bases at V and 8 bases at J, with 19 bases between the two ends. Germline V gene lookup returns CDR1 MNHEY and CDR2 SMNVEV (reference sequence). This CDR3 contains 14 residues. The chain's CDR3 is CASSPRDWKVQQYF. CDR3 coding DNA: TGTGCCAGCAGTCCGCGGGACTGGAAAGTACAGCAGTACTTC.